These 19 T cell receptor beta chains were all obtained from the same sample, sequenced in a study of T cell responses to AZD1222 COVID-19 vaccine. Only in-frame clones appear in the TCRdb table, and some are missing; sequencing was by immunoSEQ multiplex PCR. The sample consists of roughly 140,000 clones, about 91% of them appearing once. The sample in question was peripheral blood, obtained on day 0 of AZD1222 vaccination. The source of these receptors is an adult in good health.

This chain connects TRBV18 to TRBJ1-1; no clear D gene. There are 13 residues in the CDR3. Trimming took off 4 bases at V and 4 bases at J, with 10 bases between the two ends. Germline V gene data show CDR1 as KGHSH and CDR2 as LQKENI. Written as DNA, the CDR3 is TGTGCCAGCTCACAGACCATGGGCACTGAAGCTTTCTTT. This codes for CASSQTMGTEAFF.

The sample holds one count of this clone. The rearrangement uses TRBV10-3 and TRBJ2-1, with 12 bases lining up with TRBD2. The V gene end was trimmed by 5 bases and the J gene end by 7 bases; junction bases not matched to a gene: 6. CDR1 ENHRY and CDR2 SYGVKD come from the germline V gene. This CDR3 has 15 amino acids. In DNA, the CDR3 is TGTGCCATCAGTCAGCCCGGACTAGCGGGAAATGAGCAGTTCTTC. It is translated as CAISQPGLAGNEQFF.

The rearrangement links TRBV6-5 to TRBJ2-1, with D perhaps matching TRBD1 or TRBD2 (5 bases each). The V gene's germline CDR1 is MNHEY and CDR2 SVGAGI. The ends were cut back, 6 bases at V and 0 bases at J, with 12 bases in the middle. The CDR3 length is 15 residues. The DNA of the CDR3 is TGTGCCAGCAGAAAACCCGGGACCTCCTACAATGAGCAGTTCTTC. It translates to CASRKPGTSYNEQFF.

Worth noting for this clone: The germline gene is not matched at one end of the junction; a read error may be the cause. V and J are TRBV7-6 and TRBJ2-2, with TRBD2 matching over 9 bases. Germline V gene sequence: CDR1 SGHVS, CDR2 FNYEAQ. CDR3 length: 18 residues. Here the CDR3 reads CASSLAGSRAANTGELFF. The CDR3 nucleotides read TGTGCCAGCAGCCTAGCGGGGAGCAGGGCAGCGAACACCGGGGAGCTGTTTTTT.

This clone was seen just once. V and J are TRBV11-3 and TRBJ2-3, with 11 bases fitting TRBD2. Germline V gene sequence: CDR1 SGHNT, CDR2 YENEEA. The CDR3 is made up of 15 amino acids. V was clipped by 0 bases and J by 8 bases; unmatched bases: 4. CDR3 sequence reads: CASSLELAGERTQYF. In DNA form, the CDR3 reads TGTGCCAGCAGCTTAGAACTAGCGGGAGAACGTACGCAGTATTTT.

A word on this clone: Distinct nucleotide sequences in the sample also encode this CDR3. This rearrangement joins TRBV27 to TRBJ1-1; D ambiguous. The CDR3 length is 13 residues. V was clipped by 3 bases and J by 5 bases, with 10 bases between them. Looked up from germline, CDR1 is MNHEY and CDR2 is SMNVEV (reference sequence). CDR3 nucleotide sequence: TGTGCCAGCAGTTTGGGCCGAAATACTGAAGCTTTCTTT. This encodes CASSLGRNTEAFF.

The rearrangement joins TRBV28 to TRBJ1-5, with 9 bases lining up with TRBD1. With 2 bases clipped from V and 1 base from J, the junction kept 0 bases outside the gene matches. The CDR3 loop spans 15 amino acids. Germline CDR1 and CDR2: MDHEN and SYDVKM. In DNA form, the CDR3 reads TGTGCCAGCAGTTTAGACAGGGGGAGCAATCAGCCCCAGCATTTT. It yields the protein CASSLDRGSNQPQHF. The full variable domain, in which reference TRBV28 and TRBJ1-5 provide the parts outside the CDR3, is DVKVTQSSRYLVKRTGEKVFLECVQDMDHENMFWYRQDPGLGLRLIYFSYDVKMKEKGDIPEGYSVSREKKERFSLILESASTNQTSMYLCASSLDRGSNQPQHFGDGTRLSIL.

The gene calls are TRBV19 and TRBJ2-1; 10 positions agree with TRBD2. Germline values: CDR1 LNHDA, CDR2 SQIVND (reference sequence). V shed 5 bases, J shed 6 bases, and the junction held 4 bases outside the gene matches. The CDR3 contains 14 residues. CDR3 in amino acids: CASSSRLAGNEQFF. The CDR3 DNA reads TGTGCCAGTAGTTCCCGACTAGCGGGCAATGAGCAGTTCTTC.

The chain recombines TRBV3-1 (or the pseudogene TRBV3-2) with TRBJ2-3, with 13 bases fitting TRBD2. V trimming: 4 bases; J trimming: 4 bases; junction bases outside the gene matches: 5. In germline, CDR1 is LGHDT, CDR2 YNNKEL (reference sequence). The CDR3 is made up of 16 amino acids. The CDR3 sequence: CASSPGLAGVPDTQYF. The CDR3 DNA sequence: TGTGCCAGCAGCCCAGGACTAGCGGGAGTACCAGATACGCAGTATTTT.

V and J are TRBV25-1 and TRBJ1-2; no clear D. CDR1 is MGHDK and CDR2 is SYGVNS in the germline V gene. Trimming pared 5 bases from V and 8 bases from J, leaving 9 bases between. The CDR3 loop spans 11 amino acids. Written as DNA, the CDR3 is TGTGCCAGCAGTAACCCGGAGGGCTACACCTTC. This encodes CASSNPEGYTF.

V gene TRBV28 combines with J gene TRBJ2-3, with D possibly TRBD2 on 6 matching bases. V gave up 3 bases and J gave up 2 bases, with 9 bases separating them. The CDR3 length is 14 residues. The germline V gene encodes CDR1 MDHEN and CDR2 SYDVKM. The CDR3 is CASSFEGLTDTQYF. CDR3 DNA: TGTGCCAGCAGTTTCGAGGGACTCACAGATACGCAGTATTTT.

The CDR3 here is CASSTFGGENTEAFF. In nucleotides, the CDR3 is TGCGCCAGCAGCACCTTCGGGGGAGAGAACACTGAAGCTTTCTTT. J is TRBJ1-1 and V is TRBV5-1, with a weak D call TRBD1 (5 bases). V was shortened by 4 bases and J by 1 base, with 14 bases between the two germline ends. Per germline, CDR1 SGHRS and CDR2 YFSETQ. The CDR3 runs 15 residues. Full variable domain (missing parts from reference TRBV5-1 and TRBJ1-1): KAGVTQTPRYLIKTRGQQVTLSCSPISGHRSVSWYQQTPGQGLQFLFEYFSETQRNKGNFPGRFSGRQFSNSRSEMNVSTLELGDSALYLCASSTFGGENTEAFFGQGTRLTVV.

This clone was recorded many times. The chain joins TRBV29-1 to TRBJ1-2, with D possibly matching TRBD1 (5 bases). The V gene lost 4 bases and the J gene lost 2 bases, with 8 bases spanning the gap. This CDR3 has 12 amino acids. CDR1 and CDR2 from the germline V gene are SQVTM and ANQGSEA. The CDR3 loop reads CSVVGGNYGYTF. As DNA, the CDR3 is TGCAGCGTTGTGGGGGGGAACTATGGCTACACCTTC.

The CDR3 sequence is CSVALTGTNEKLFF. The CDR3 DNA reads TGCAGCGTTGCCTTGACGGGTACAAATGAAAAACTGTTTTTT. The chain employs TRBV29-1 and TRBJ1-4; D remains unclear. Per the germline V gene, CDR1 is SQVTM and CDR2 is ANQGSEA. The germline V and J ends were trimmed by 4 bases and 5 bases, with 14 bases remaining between them. CDR3 size: 14 residues.

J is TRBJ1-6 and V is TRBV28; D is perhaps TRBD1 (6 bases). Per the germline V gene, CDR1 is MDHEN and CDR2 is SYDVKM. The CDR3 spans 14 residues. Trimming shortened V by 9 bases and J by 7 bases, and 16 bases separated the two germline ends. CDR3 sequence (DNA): TGTGCCAGTCTCACCGGGGGCCCGAATTCACCCCTCCACTTT. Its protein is CASLTGGPNSPLHF.

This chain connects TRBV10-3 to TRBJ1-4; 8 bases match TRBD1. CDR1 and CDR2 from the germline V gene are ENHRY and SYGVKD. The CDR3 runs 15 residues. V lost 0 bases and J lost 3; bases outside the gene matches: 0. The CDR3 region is CAISESGQANEKLFF. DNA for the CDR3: TGTGCCATCAGTGAGTCGGGACAGGCTAATGAAAAACTGTTTTTT.

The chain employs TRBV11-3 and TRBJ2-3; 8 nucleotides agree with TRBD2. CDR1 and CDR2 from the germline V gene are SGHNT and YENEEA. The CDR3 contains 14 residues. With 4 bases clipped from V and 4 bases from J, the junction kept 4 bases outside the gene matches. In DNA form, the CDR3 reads TGTGCCAGCAGCTCGGGGGGGAGGGCAGATACGCAGTATTTT. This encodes CASSSGGRADTQYF.

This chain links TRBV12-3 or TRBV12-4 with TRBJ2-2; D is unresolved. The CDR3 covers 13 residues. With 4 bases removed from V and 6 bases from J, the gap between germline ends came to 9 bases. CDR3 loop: CASSSKIPGELFF. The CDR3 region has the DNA TGTGCCAGCAGTTCGAAGATCCCCGGGGAGCTGTTTTTT.

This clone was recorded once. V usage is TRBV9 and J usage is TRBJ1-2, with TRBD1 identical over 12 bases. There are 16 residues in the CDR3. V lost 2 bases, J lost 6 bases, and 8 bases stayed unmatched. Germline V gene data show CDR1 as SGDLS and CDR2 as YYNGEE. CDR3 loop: CASSVDGTGGGDGYTF. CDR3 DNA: TGTGCCAGCAGCGTTGACGGGACAGGGGGCGGAGATGGCTACACCTTC.